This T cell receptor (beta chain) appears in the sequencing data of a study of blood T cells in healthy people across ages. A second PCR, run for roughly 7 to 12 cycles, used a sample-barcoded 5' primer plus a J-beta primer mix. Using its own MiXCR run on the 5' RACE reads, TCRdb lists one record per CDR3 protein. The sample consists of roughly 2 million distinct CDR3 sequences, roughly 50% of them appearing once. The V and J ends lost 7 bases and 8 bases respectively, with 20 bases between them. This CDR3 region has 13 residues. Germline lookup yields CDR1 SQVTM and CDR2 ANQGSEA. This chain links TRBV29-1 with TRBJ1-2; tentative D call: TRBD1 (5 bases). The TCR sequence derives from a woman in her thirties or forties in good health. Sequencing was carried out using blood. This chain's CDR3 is CSAIRDPGVGYTF. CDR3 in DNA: TGCAGCGCGATCCGGGACCCTGGAGTAGGCTACACCTTC.